What follows describes a single T cell receptor (beta chain). This sample was taken from a study of OX40 agonist ivuxolimab in advanced cancers. Measured with immunoSEQ multiplex PCR; TCRdb has only the in-frame clones, and not every one. The sample holds 55,000 to 60,000 clones, 84% seen once. V lost 3 bases and J lost 1, with 13 bases in between. The CDR3 sequence is 15 residues long. Germline values: CDR1 SGHAT, CDR2 FQNNGV. The source of this sequence is an adult with an advanced solid tumor such as melanoma, head and neck, liver or kidney cancer. The chain recombines TRBV11-2 with TRBJ2-7; maybe TRBD2 (6 bases). The sample consisted of CD4+ or CD8+ T cells sorted from blood, taken in a trial of the OX40 agonist ivuxolimab. The CDR3 DNA follows: TGTGCCAGCAGCTTCCTCCCGGGACTTTCCTACGAGCAGTACTTC. It specifies CASSFLPGLSYEQYF.